This TCR beta chain was retrieved from a study of cytomegalovirus exposure and HLA in healthy donors. The study ran its PCR with 60 Vbeta and 13 Jbeta primers. Method: immunoSEQ multiplex PCR; TCRdb's copy keeps in-frame clones and lacks some. This table has 130,000 or so clones, 70% to 85% appearing once. This clone turned up a few times. Its specificity is not known. The germline V gene has CDR1 PRHDT and CDR2 FYEKMQ (reference sequence). This CDR3 region has 13 residues. V shed 5 bases and J shed 8 bases, with 15 bases lying between them. General observations from the study: Analyzed later, most CMV-associated TCR beta chains appeared HLA-restricted. A missense DCLRE1C variant was associated with V- and J-gene trimming of TCR beta chains in a later analysis, and an independent cohort replicated the association.

Sequences were obtained from PBMCs. The sequence derives from a male donor in good health and CMV-seropositive. The J gene is TRBJ1-2, the V gene TRBV13; maybe TRBD1 (6 bases). This CDR3 reads CASSPGTSEGYTF. CDR3 coding DNA: TGTGCCAGCAGCCCGGGGACATCCGAGGGCTACACCTTC.